This TCR beta chain was found in a study of cytomegalovirus exposure and HLA in healthy donors. This clone has a single count. The target antigen is unknown. The V and J ends lost 6 bases and 1 base, in that order; junction bases with no gene match: 5. This CDR3 spans 15 amino acids. Germline values: CDR1 SNHLY, CDR2 FYNNEI. It was with 60 Vbeta and 13 Jbeta primers that the PCR ran. Libraries were prepared by immunoSEQ multiplex PCR; TCRdb keeps only in-frame clonotypes and omits some of them. The table has 85,000 to 95,000 clones, over 65% seen once. Study-level results: In an earlier analysis, most TCR beta V segments were productive about 87% or about 30% of the time. Association of some 18,000 TCR beta sequences with HLA alleles was found at 0.05 false discovery rate in a later analysis.

The TCR sequence derives from a young man in good health and CMV-seropositive. V usage is TRBV2 and J usage is TRBJ1-1; 10 positions agree with TRBD1. The sequenced sample consisted of PBMCs. This CDR3 reads CASSLDRGSNTEAFF. The CDR3 nucleotides are TGTGCCAGCAGCTTGGACAGGGGGTCGAACACTGAAGCTTTCTTT.